What follows are 10 T cell receptor beta chains derived from one specimen sequenced in a study of shared clonotypes between healthy human individuals. The method was immunoSEQ multiplex PCR; TCRdb's version includes in-frame clones alone and lacks a portion of them. The table records around 1.9 million clones, 90% to 95% of them present only once. Terminally differentiated effector memory CD45RA+ cells were excluded from the naive CD8 cells, which were CD45RO-negative and positively selected for CCR7. Sequencing was done on a sample of naive CD8+ T cells from PBMCs. Receptor source: a man younger than 30 in good health. Some clones in this sample may be carry-over from other donors' samples.

This chain connects TRBV19 to TRBJ1-1; D is ambiguous. The V gene lost 0 bases and the J gene lost 6 bases, with 11 bases spanning the gap. CDR3 length: 14 amino acids. CDR1 LNHDA and CDR2 SQIVND come from the germline V gene (reference sequence). CDR3 loop: CASSIDQGRSEAFF. Here the CDR3 DNA reads TGTGCCAGTAGTATAGATCAAGGACGGTCTGAAGCTTTCTTT.

This chain uses TRBV7-9 with TRBJ1-5; D is ambiguous. There are 12 residues in the CDR3. Trimming removed 5 bases at V and 3 bases at J, with 5 bases between. CDR1 and CDR2 from the germline V gene are SEHNR and FQNEAQ (reference sequence). The CDR3 is CASSMYNQPQHF. The CDR3 region has the DNA TGTGCCAGCAGCATGTACAATCAGCCCCAGCATTTT.

V is TRBV9 and J is TRBJ2-7; D is perhaps TRBD1 (5 bases). V was shortened by 4 bases and J by 1 base, with 18 bases between the two germline ends. CDR3 length equals 16 residues. Germline V gene data show CDR1 as SGDLS and CDR2 as YYNGEE. The CDR3 region is CASSPSGALGSYEQYF. DNA for the CDR3: TGTGCCAGCAGCCCAAGTGGGGCTCTCGGGTCCTACGAGCAGTACTTC.

The chain is built from TRBV29-1 and TRBJ2-7, with D unresolved. Germline CDR1 is SQVTM and CDR2 is ANQGSEA. The CDR3 is 13 residues long. Trimming removed 4 bases at V and 2 bases at J, with 12 bases between. DNA of the CDR3: TGCAGCGTTGGTACTTGGCAGACCTACGAGCAGTACTTC. This encodes CSVGTWQTYEQYF.

The CDR3 nucleotides are TGTGCCAGCAGTTCCGAGCGTGTCGTGGATACGCAGTATTTT. Protein product: CASSSERVVDTQYF. The gene calls are TRBV28 and TRBJ2-3; D gene ambiguous. The V gene lost 4 bases and the J gene lost 6 bases, with 14 bases spanning the gap. The CDR3 totals 14 residues. Germline CDR1 MDHEN, CDR2 SYDVKM.

The J gene is TRBJ2-1, the V gene TRBV7-3; the match to TRBD2 covers 9 bases. CDR3 length equals 19 residues. V lost 3 bases to trimming and J lost 0 bases; unmatched junction nucleotides: 12. Germline-derived CDR1 and CDR2 are SGHTA and FQGTGA. This CDR3 is CASSLGRLAGPSSYNEQFF. In DNA form, the CDR3 reads TGTGCCAGCAGCTTGGGGAGGCTAGCGGGGCCCAGCTCCTACAATGAGCAGTTCTTC. Using reference TRBV7-3 and TRBJ2-1 for the parts outside the CDR3, the full variable domain is GAGVSQTPSNKVTEKGKYVELRCDPISGHTALYWYRQSLGQGPEFLIYFQGTGAADDSGLPNDRFFAVRPEGSVSTLKIQRTERGDSAVYLCASSLGRLAGPSSYNEQFFGPGTRLTVL.

V usage is TRBV4-3 and J usage is TRBJ1-4; 7 nucleotides match TRBD1. CDR1 is LGHNA, CDR2 YSLEER, per germline. This CDR3 contains 18 residues. V dropped 1 base and J dropped 4; count of bases not matched to a gene: 12. CDR3 amino acids: CASSQVWTGRRINEKLFF. CDR3 nucleotide sequence: TGCGCCAGCAGCCAAGTTTGGACAGGCAGGCGAATTAATGAAAAACTGTTTTTT.

This clone was seen only once. V gene TRBV7-2 combines with J gene TRBJ1-5; D not certain. Looked up from germline, CDR1 is SGHTA and CDR2 is FQGNSA. CDR3 size: 13 residues. The germline V and J ends were trimmed by 2 bases and 3 bases, with 5 bases remaining between them. The CDR3 loop reads CASSLLTNQPQHF. The CDR3 coding sequence is TGTGCCAGCAGCTTACTCACCAATCAGCCCCAGCATTTT. Full variable domain (remainder filled in from reference TRBV7-2 and TRBJ1-5): GAGVSQSPSNKVTEKGKDVELRCDPISGHTALYWYRQSLGQGLEFLIYFQGNSAPDKSGLPSDRFSAERTGGSVSTLTIQRTQQEDSAVYLCASSLLTNQPQHFGDGTRLSIL.

The chain carries TRBV10-3 and TRBJ2-7, with a tentative D call TRBD2 (5 bases). V lost 2 bases to trimming and J lost 2 bases, with 13 bases between them. CDR1 is ENHRY and CDR2 is SYGVKD in the germline V gene. This CDR3 has 15 residues. The CDR3 bases are TGTGCCATCAGTGAGAAGGCGGGCACTCCCTACGAGCAGTACTTC. The encoded protein is CAISEKAGTPYEQYF.

V gene TRBV7-9 combines with J gene TRBJ1-4; D possibly corresponds to TRBD1 (6 bases). CDR3 size: 14 residues. Germline values: CDR1 SEHNR, CDR2 FQNEAQ (reference sequence). The V end was cut by 5 bases, the J end by 8 bases, with 15 bases between. The CDR3 nucleotides read TGTGCCAGCAGCGAAACAGGGTGGTTAGAAAAACTGTTTTTT. Translated: CASSETGWLEKLFF. The complete variable domain, with remaining parts taken from reference TRBV7-9 and TRBJ1-4, reads DTGVSQNPRHKITKRGQNVTFRCDPISEHNRLYWYRQTLGQGPEFLTYFQNEAQLEKSRLLSDRFSAERPKGSFSTLEIQRTEQGDSAMYLCASSETGWLEKLFFGSGTQLSVL.